The 29 T cell receptor beta chains below were found in one sample sequenced in a study of patients with pleural tuberculosis. TCRdb independently ran MiXCR on the reads; one entry per CDR3 protein. The sample lists around 50,000 distinct CDR3 sequences, 5.5% to 8% seen once, with 15% to 20% in the top ten. These receptors were collected from a human donor with pleural tuberculosis.

This clonotype showed up many times. The chain joins TRBV12-3 or TRBV12-4 to TRBJ1-5, with 10 bases lining up with TRBD1. CDR3 length: 15 residues. The ends lost 6 bases at V and 2 bases at J; junction bases unmatched: 4. The CDR3 DNA reads as TGTGCCAGCAGATCCGGGACAGGGGGCAATCAGCCCCAGCATTTT. Protein: CASRSGTGGNQPQHF.

This clonotype was picked up many times. The chain is built from TRBV27 and TRBJ1-1; D gene uncertain. Per germline, CDR1 MNHEY and CDR2 SMNVEV (reference sequence). The V gene lost 0 bases and the J gene lost 5 bases, with 19 bases spanning the gap. This CDR3 region has 17 residues. CDR3 loop: CASSLSGFGRLRTEAFF. The CDR3 DNA reads TGTGCCAGCAGTTTATCGGGGTTCGGGAGGCTTCGGACTGAAGCTTTCTTT.

There are many counts of this clonotype. V and J are TRBV25-1 and TRBJ2-3, with D uncertain. V lost 3 bases and J 2 bases, leaving 6 bases between the germline ends. Germline-derived CDR1 and CDR2 are MGHDK and SYGVNS. This CDR3 is built from 13 residues. This CDR3 is CASSDRYTDTQYF. As DNA, the CDR3 is TGTGCCAGCAGTGACCGGTACACAGATACGCAGTATTTT.

The chain couples TRBV2 to TRBJ2-3; the D gene is possibly TRBD2 (6 bases). The CDR3 totals 14 residues. Germline CDR1 is SNHLY and CDR2 is FYNNEI. The V and J ends lost 7 bases and 2 bases respectively, with 13 bases between them. CDR3 residues: CASKISGVTDTQYF. CDR3 in DNA: TGTGCCAGCAAGATTAGCGGAGTCACAGATACGCAGTATTTT.

This clonotype was seen more than once but under ten times. The chain uses TRBV29-1 and TRBJ2-3, with 10 bases matching TRBD2. CDR1 SQVTM and CDR2 ANQGSEA come from the germline V gene. Trimming cost V 6 bases and J 4 bases; bases outside gene matches: 7. The CDR3 has 14 residues. The CDR3 sequence: CSVGSLAGADTQYF. CDR3 bases: TGCAGCGTGGGAAGTCTAGCGGGAGCAGATACGCAGTATTTT.

This clonotype has ten or more counts. This chain joins TRBV2 and TRBJ2-7, with D possibly being TRBD2 (6 bases). Germline V gene sequence: CDR1 SNHLY, CDR2 FYNNEI. V was cut by 5 bases and J by 2 bases, with 10 bases left in between. There are 13 residues in the CDR3. In nucleotides, the CDR3 is TGTGCCAGCAGTTGGGACTCCGCCTACGAGCAGTACTTC. Its translation: CASSWDSAYEQYF. Complete variable domain (other parts from reference TRBV2 and TRBJ2-7): EPEVTQTPSHQVTQMGQEVILRCVPISNHLYFYWYRQILGQKVEFLVSFYNNEISEKSEIFDDQFSVERPDGSNFTLKIRSTKLEDSAMYFCASSWDSAYEQYFGPGTRLTVT.

This clonotype was found many times. The CDR3 is CASSLGREAFF. CDR3 DNA sequence: TGTGCCAGCAGTTTAGGACGCGAAGCTTTCTTT. The chain joins TRBV27 to TRBJ1-1, with D unresolved. The V end lost 2 bases, the J end lost 8 bases, and 6 bases lay between the germline ends. Germline loops: CDR1 MNHEY, CDR2 SMNVEV (reference sequence). The CDR3 sequence is 11 residues long.

This clonotype was counted many times. The chain joins TRBV12-3 or TRBV12-4 to TRBJ2-7; D is ambiguous. The CDR3 runs to 16 residues. The V and J ends lost 5 bases and 1 base respectively, with 18 bases between them. CDR3 in amino acids: CASSKEIGQPSYEQYF. The DNA for the CDR3 is TGTGCCAGCAGTAAGGAGATTGGGCAACCTTCCTACGAGCAGTACTTC.

This clonotype was counted many times. The chain employs TRBV2 and TRBJ1-1, with unresolved D. Between the trimmed V and J ends, which lost 10 bases and 2 bases, there was a span of 17 bases. Germline CDR1 is SNHLY and CDR2 is FYNNEI. The CDR3 is made up of 14 amino acids. In nucleotides, the CDR3 is TGTGCCACCACCGCCGGGCTACAAAACACTGAAGCTTTCTTT. Translation gives CATTAGLQNTEAFF.

This clonotype was found many times. This chain connects TRBV20-1 to TRBJ2-1; 9 bases match TRBD2. CDR1 is DFQATT, CDR2 SNEGSKA, per germline (reference sequence). Trimming removed 0 bases from V and 5 bases from J; junction bases left unmatched: 11. This CDR3 contains 17 residues. CDR3 nucleotide sequence: TGCAGTGCTAGAGACAAAGCGGGAGGTCGGAGTCACAATGAGCAGTTCTTC. Translation: CSARDKAGGRSHNEQFF.

This clonotype came up many times. V is TRBV11-1 and J is TRBJ2-3; maybe TRBD2 (6 bases). This CDR3 comprises 16 residues. The V and J ends lost 2 bases and 2 bases respectively, with 14 bases between them. The V gene's germline CDR1 is SGHAT and CDR2 FQDESV (reference sequence). Written as DNA, the CDR3 is TGTGCCAGCAGCTTATCCCTCGGGGGAGACACAGATACGCAGTATTTT. Translated: CASSLSLGGDTDTQYF. Full variable domain (missing parts from reference TRBV11-1 and TRBJ2-3): EAEVAQSPRYKITEKSQAVAFWCDPISGHATLYWYRQILGQGPELLVQFQDESVVDDSQLPKDRFSAERLKGVDSTLKIQPAELGDSAMYLCASSLSLGGDTDTQYFGPGTRLTVL.

Only a few counts were recorded for this clonotype. DNA for the CDR3: TGCAGCACCGGGACTAGCGTCAGTAGTGAGCAGTTCTTC. This sequence encodes CSTGTSVSSEQFF. The V and J genes are TRBV29-1 and TRBJ2-1; 10 bases are a match to TRBD2. The CDR3 covers 13 residues. V dropped 8 bases and J dropped 9; count of bases not matched to a gene: 10. Germline CDR1 and CDR2: SQVTM and ANQGSEA.

This clonotype occurred many times. J is TRBJ1-6 and V is TRBV10-1; weak D call: TRBD1 (5 bases). V lost 2 bases and J 9 bases, leaving 8 bases between the germline ends. Per germline, CDR1 WNHNN and CDR2 SYGVQD (reference sequence). The CDR3 has 13 amino acids. CDR3 DNA: TGCGCCAGCAGTGAGGGGGCAAGTTCACCCCTCCACTTT. Protein product: CASSEGASSPLHF.

This clonotype appeared a few times. The genes are TRBV12-3 or TRBV12-4 and TRBJ2-5; D ambiguous. The CDR3 runs to 12 residues. V gave up 2 bases and J gave up 5 bases, with 6 bases separating them. The CDR3 DNA follows: TGTGCCAGCAGTTTACTTAGGGAGACCCAGTACTTC. It codes for CASSLLRETQYF.

This clonotype appeared many times. CDR3 in amino acids: CASSPTGFTDTQYF. The CDR3 DNA sequence: TGTGCCAGCAGCCCTACCGGCTTCACAGATACGCAGTATTTT. This chain links TRBV2 with TRBJ2-3, with D uncertain. The CDR3 extends over 14 amino acids. In germline, CDR1 is SNHLY, CDR2 FYNNEI. Deletions cut 6 bases from V and 2 bases from J, with 12 bases between.

This clonotype has at least ten counts. The chain uses TRBV4-1 and TRBJ1-1, with D perhaps matching TRBD1 (6 bases). CDR3 length equals 14 residues. The germline gives CDR1 MGHRA, CDR2 YSYEKL. V was clipped by 4 bases and J by 5 bases, with 14 bases between them. In nucleotides, the CDR3 is TGCGCCAGCAGCCTCTTTGAACAGGGAACTGAAGCTTTCTTT. Amino acids: CASSLFEQGTEAFF.

The table lists this clonotype with many counts. V gene TRBV6-1 combines with J gene TRBJ1-2, with D possibly matching TRBD1 (5 bases). In germline, CDR1 is MNHNS, CDR2 SASEGT. The CDR3 has 14 amino acids. V was shortened by 6 bases and J by 1 base, with 12 bases between the two germline ends. The CDR3 coding sequence is TGTGCCAGCAGGCCCTCGGGGCTTAACTATGGCTACACCTTC. Residues: CASRPSGLNYGYTF.

This clonotype was seen many times. The chain uses TRBV10-3 and TRBJ2-1; D is ambiguous. The CDR3 totals 14 residues. Germline V lookup: CDR1 ENHRY, CDR2 SYGVKD. V was cut by 11 bases and J by 2 bases, with 16 bases left in between. For the CDR3, the DNA is TGTGCCTTCCTAGGACGAAAACCCTACAATGAGCAGTTCTTC. Translated: CAFLGRKPYNEQFF.

This clonotype was seen at least ten times. The V and J genes are TRBV25-1 and TRBJ2-1; the match to TRBD2 covers 9 bases. The CDR3 sequence is 16 residues long. The germline V gene has CDR1 MGHDK and CDR2 SYGVNS. The trim removed 5 bases at V and 10 bases at J, leaving 15 bases unmatched. The CDR3 nucleotides read TGTGCCAGCAGTCCATCCTTGACTAGCGGTGGGAGGGAGCAGTTCTTC. It is translated as CASSPSLTSGGREQFF.

This clonotype has ten or more counts. The V gene is TRBV28, the J gene TRBJ1-1; D uncertain. Germline CDR1 reads MDHEN; CDR2 reads SYDVKM. The CDR3 contains 15 residues. V was trimmed by 5 bases and J by 4 bases, leaving 17 bases between them. CDR3 region: CASSPPRDQSTEAFF. The CDR3 DNA follows: TGTGCCAGCAGTCCCCCCCGCGACCAGAGCACTGAAGCTTTCTTT.

This clonotype occurred many times. The chain is built from TRBV6-2 or TRBV6-3 and TRBJ2-3; D unresolved. Germline values: CDR1 MNHEY, CDR2 SVGEGT. Trimming took off 2 bases at V and 2 bases at J, with 11 bases between the two ends. The CDR3 consists of 15 residues. The chain's CDR3 is CASSYERPSTDTQYF. DNA of the CDR3: TGTGCCAGCAGTTACGAAAGGCCTTCCACAGATACGCAGTATTTT.

The rearrangement joins TRBV5-1 to TRBJ1-1; D is unresolved. The V gene's germline CDR1 is SGHRS and CDR2 YFSETQ. This CDR3 spans 14 amino acids. V was cut by 5 bases and J by 1 base, with 12 bases left in between. Written as DNA, the CDR3 is TGCGCCAGCAGTCTGGGAGCACCGAACACTGAAGCTTTCTTT. This gives the protein CASSLGAPNTEAFF.

This clonotype has only a few counts. V gene TRBV3-1 combines with J gene TRBJ2-1; D ambiguous. Germline CDR1 LGHDT, CDR2 YNNKEL (reference sequence). The length of the CDR3 is 14 residues. V was cut by 0 bases and J by 0 bases, with 3 bases left in between. The DNA of the CDR3 is TGTGCCAGCAGCCAAGATCCCTCCTACAATGAGCAGTTCTTC. Amino acids: CASSQDPSYNEQFF.

This clonotype was seen many times. The gene calls are TRBV12-5 and TRBJ1-1; weak D call: TRBD1 (5 bases). CDR3 length equals 12 residues. The germline gives CDR1 LGHNT, CDR2 FRNRAP. V dropped 3 bases and J dropped 6 bases, with 8 bases sitting between them. The chain's CDR3 is CASGFGGAEAFF. Written as DNA, the CDR3 is TGTGCTAGTGGTTTCGGAGGGGCTGAAGCTTTCTTT.

Worth noting for this clonotype: A much larger clone differs from this one at a single base, so this may be a read error. The V and J genes are TRBV29-1 and TRBJ1-1, with a weak D call TRBD1 (5 bases). Per germline, CDR1 SQVTM and CDR2 ANQGSEA. This CDR3 has 13 amino acids. Trimming took off 7 bases at V and 6 bases at J, with 18 bases between the two ends. In DNA form, the CDR3 reads TGCAGCGCGCCGGAACAGGAAACATCTGAAGCTTTCTTT. Translation: CSAPEQETSEAFF. The full variable domain, rest sourced from reference TRBV29-1 and TRBJ1-1, is SAVISQKPSRDICQRGTSLTIQCQVDSQVTMMFWYRQQPGQSLTLIATANQGSEATYESGFVIDKFPISRPNLTFSTLTVSNMSPEDSSIYLCSAPEQETSEAFFGQGTRLTVV.

This chain links TRBV10-3 with TRBJ2-3, with 7 bases fitting TRBD2. Trimming at V came to 8 bases and at J to 0 bases, leaving 2 bases not matched to a gene. In germline, CDR1 is ENHRY, CDR2 SYGVKD. The CDR3 consists of 13 residues. The CDR3 bases are TGTGCCATCGGTAGCGGGAGCACAGATACGCAGTATTTT. Its translation: CAIGSGSTDTQYF.

This clonotype appeared many times. This chain connects TRBV11-1 to TRBJ1-1; possibly TRBD1 for D (6 bases). Germline lookup yields CDR1 SGHAT and CDR2 FQDESV (reference sequence). This CDR3 has 14 amino acids. Trimming took off 2 bases at V and 6 bases at J, with 13 bases between the two ends. The CDR3 nucleotides are TGTGCCAGCAGCTTACAGGGGAATTTGGCTGAAGCTTTCTTT. Protein: CASSLQGNLAEAFF.

The CDR3 spells CASIKSTPWVQYF. DNA of the CDR3: TGCGCCAGCATTAAGTCGACACCATGGGTGCAGTACTTC. This rearrangement joins TRBV10-1 to TRBJ2-7; D not certain. This CDR3 comprises 13 residues. The V gene's germline CDR1 is WNHNN and CDR2 SYGVQD (reference sequence). Trimming removed 7 bases from V and 9 bases from J, with 19 bases in between.

This clonotype occurred many times. The rearrangement joins TRBV11-1 to TRBJ1-2; D is possibly TRBD1 (5 bases). Trimming removed 6 bases from V and 4 bases from J, with 12 bases in between. This CDR3 region has 13 residues. Looked up from germline, CDR1 is SGHAT and CDR2 is FQDESV (reference sequence). The CDR3 bases are TGTGCCAGCAGGGAGGCAGGGCTCTATGGCTACACCTTC. This encodes CASREAGLYGYTF.